The 23 T cell receptor beta chains reported below all come from one sample, sequenced in a study of T cells in Graves' hyperthyroidism and ophthalmopathy. Amplification of TCR beta CDR3 regions was performed using RNA transcripts as template. TCR CDR3 regions were first amplified by RT-PCR with HTBI primers. TCRdb processed the multiplex PCR reads anew with MiXCR; each CDR3 protein has one entry. The sample carries some 510,000 distinct CDR3 sequences, under 60% recorded once. The specimen was peripheral blood or thyroid tissue (not recorded which). The receptor set was obtained from a woman aged 18-30 years with Graves' hyperthyroidism.

The chain carries TRBV7-2 and TRBJ1-5; TRBD1 might be the D (6 bases). V was shortened by 5 bases and J by 6 bases, with 17 bases between the two germline ends. Germline V gene data show CDR1 as SGHTA and CDR2 as FQGNSA. This CDR3 comprises 15 residues. CDR3 nucleotides: TGTGCCAGCAGCCGAGAGGGGGGGCTGGGTCAGCCCCAGCATTTT. Translating it yields CASSREGGLGQPQHF. The complete variable domain, with remaining parts taken from reference TRBV7-2 and TRBJ1-5, reads GAGVSQSPSNKVTEKGKDVELRCDPISGHTALYWYRQSLGQGLEFLIYFQGNSAPDKSGLPSDRFSAERTGGSVSTLTIQRTQQEDSAVYLCASSREGGLGQPQHFGDGTRLSIL.

This clonotype has just a few counts. The CDR3 protein is CASSDSGGETQYF. CDR3 coding DNA: TGTGCCAGCAGTGATTCCGGGGGAGAGACCCAGTACTTC. This chain connects TRBV6-4 to TRBJ2-5, with D possibly being TRBD2 (6 bases). The CDR3 covers 13 residues. Germline CDR1 and CDR2: MRHNA and SNTAGT. V was shortened by 3 bases and J by 4 bases, with 9 bases between the two germline ends.

The chain has TRBV12-3 or TRBV12-4 and TRBJ2-5, with 7 bases matching TRBD1. Trimming removed 2 bases from V and 4 bases from J; junction bases left unmatched: 7. The CDR3 extends over 15 amino acids. Written as DNA, the CDR3 is TGTGCCAGCAGTTTAACCTACAGGGGATTAGAGACCCAGTACTTC. Its translation: CASSLTYRGLETQYF.

As to this clonotype: Germline is not matched at one junction end, which may reflect a read error. V is TRBV14 and J is TRBJ1-5; TRBD1 is a possible D gene (5 bases). This CDR3 has 13 residues. CDR1 is SGHDN, CDR2 FVKESK, per germline. CDR3 in amino acids: CASSQDLGEPPHF. For the CDR3, the DNA is TGTGCCAGCAGCCAAGATCTGGGGGAGCCCCCGCATTTT.

This chain connects TRBV5-6 to TRBJ1-5; D call uncertain. The CDR3 runs to 13 residues. Germline values: CDR1 SGHDT, CDR2 YYEEEE. The V end was cut by 7 bases, the J end by 4 bases, with 12 bases between. The CDR3 coding sequence is TGTGCCAGCGATTATTTAGGGAATCAGCCCCAGCATTTT. Translation: CASDYLGNQPQHF. The whole variable domain, filled in from reference TRBV5-6 and TRBJ1-5, reads DAGVTQSPTHLIKTRGQQVTLRCSPKSGHDTVSWYQQALGQGPQFIFQYYEEEERQRGNFPDRFSGHQFPNYSSELNVNALLLGDSALYLCASDYLGNQPQHFGDGTRLSIL.

This clonotype occurred many times. The V call is TRBV7-6, the J call TRBJ1-5; D unresolved. CDR3 size: 11 residues. Germline V CDR1 and CDR2: SGHVS, FNYEAQ. Deletions cut 1 base from V and 9 bases from J, with 4 bases between. CDR3 residues: CASSLDGPQHF. The CDR3 DNA reads TGTGCCAGCAGCTTAGATGGGCCCCAGCATTTT.

In this sample, this clonotype turned up once. The V gene is TRBV29-1, the J gene TRBJ2-5, with 7 bases lining up with TRBD1. V lost 8 bases to trimming and J lost 6 bases; unmatched junction nucleotides: 9. Per the germline V gene, CDR1 is SQVTM and CDR2 is ANQGSEA. The CDR3 is 12 amino acids. The CDR3 spells CSILTGRQTQYF. DNA for the CDR3: TGCAGCATCCTGACAGGGCGTCAGACCCAGTACTTC.

Details on this clonotype: Relative to the germline gene, one junction end is altered; a read error may explain this. J is TRBJ1-2 and V is TRBV10-3; 7 positions match TRBD1. Germline V gene data show CDR1 as ENHRY and CDR2 as SYGVKD. The CDR3 has 12 amino acids. The CDR3 loop is CAISLADRADAF. The CDR3 coding sequence is TGTGCCATCAGTTTAGCCGACAGGGCGGACGCCTTC.

V usage is TRBV14 and J usage is TRBJ2-6; 12 bases align to TRBD1. Trimming at V came to 4 bases and at J to 3 bases, leaving 7 bases not matched to a gene. CDR1 is SGHDN, CDR2 FVKESK, per germline. The CDR3 runs to 18 residues. The CDR3 is CASSRNRDRGLGANVLTF. The CDR3 coding sequence is TGTGCCAGCAGCCGGAACCGGGACAGGGGGCTTGGGGCCAACGTCCTGACTTTC.

The chain joins TRBV29-1 to TRBJ1-2, with 11 positions matching TRBD1. Germline V gives CDR1 SQVTM, CDR2 ANQGSEA. After removal of 7 bases from V and 7 bases from J, the junction contained 14 bases not matched to a gene. The CDR3 covers 15 residues. CDR3 protein: CSAAGTGGVLGGYTF. The CDR3 DNA is TGCAGCGCAGCCGGGACAGGGGGTGTTTTGGGTGGCTACACCTTC.

The table lists this clonotype with many counts. The chain combines TRBV20-1 with TRBJ1-4; 9 bases match TRBD1. This CDR3 is built from 12 residues. Germline lookup yields CDR1 DFQATT and CDR2 SNEGSKA (reference sequence). Unmatched junction bases numbered 5, after V lost 5 bases and J lost 10 bases. CDR3 in amino acids: CSAGDRAAKLFF. CDR3 bases: TGCAGTGCTGGGGACAGGGCCGCAAAACTGTTTTTT.

A few counts support this clonotype. This rearrangement joins TRBV7-9 to TRBJ1-4, with TRBD1 as a possible D gene (6 bases). Trimming pared 5 bases from V and 4 bases from J, leaving 11 bases between. Germline loops: CDR1 SEHNR, CDR2 FQNEAQ (reference sequence). This CDR3 contains 14 residues. The CDR3 is CASSRQVFNEKLFF. The CDR3 DNA sequence: TGTGCCAGCAGCCGACAGGTCTTTAATGAAAAACTGTTTTTT. Full variable domain (outside the CDR3, taken from reference TRBV7-9 and TRBJ1-4): DTGVSQNPRHKITKRGQNVTFRCDPISEHNRLYWYRQTLGQGPEFLTYFQNEAQLEKSRLLSDRFSAERPKGSFSTLEIQRTEQGDSAMYLCASSRQVFNEKLFFGSGTQLSVL.

The V call is TRBV29-1, the J call TRBJ2-3; TRBD2 aligns across 8 bases. The length of the CDR3 is 14 residues. Germline loops: CDR1 SQVTM, CDR2 ANQGSEA. V trimming: 6 bases; J trimming: 1 base; junction bases outside the gene matches: 6. The CDR3 DNA follows: TGCAGCGTCTTAGCGGGATCGGGCACAGATACGCAGTATTTT. It translates to CSVLAGSGTDTQYF.

This sequence joins TRBV2 and TRBJ1-2, with 10 bases fitting TRBD1. Germline values: CDR1 SNHLY, CDR2 FYNNEI. This CDR3 is built from 15 residues. The junction had 10 bases not matched to a gene; V was cut back by 5 bases and J by 7 bases. The CDR3 here is CASSFFTGTGVGYTF. The CDR3 region has the DNA TGTGCCAGCAGTTTTTTTACCGGGACAGGGGTTGGCTACACCTTC.

This clonotype was seen a few times. The gene calls are TRBV20-1 and TRBJ1-5, with 9 bases aligning to TRBD1. The length of the CDR3 is 15 residues. Germline V gene sequence: CDR1 DFQATT, CDR2 SNEGSKA (reference sequence). V was clipped by 3 bases and J by 6 bases; unmatched bases: 9. The CDR3 DNA is TGCAGTGCTAGGGAACAGGGGGCCGTCTTTCAGCCCCAGCATTTT. This gives the protein CSAREQGAVFQPQHF.

CDR3: CASRQDYGYTF. For the CDR3, the DNA is TGTGCCAGTCGCCAGGACTATGGCTACACCTTC. The chain employs TRBV6-6 and TRBJ1-2; D not certain. The germline CDR1 and CDR2 sequences are MNHNY and SVGAGI (reference sequence). The V gene lost 9 bases and the J gene lost 3 bases, with 8 bases spanning the gap. The CDR3 extends over 11 amino acids.

The chain uses TRBV2 and TRBJ1-1; no clear D. The ends were cut back, 6 bases at V and 11 bases at J, with 19 bases in the middle. Germline V gene lookup returns CDR1 SNHLY and CDR2 FYNNEI. The CDR3 contains 13 residues. Here the CDR3 DNA reads TGTGCCAGCAGCTTCGGCCGGGTCAGGAGGGCTTTCTTT. Its protein is CASSFGRVRRAFF.

This chain joins TRBV9 and TRBJ1-2; TRBD1 aligns across 7 bases. In germline, CDR1 is SGDLS, CDR2 YYNGEE. The CDR3 is made up of 15 amino acids. Trimming at V came to 2 bases and at J to 7 bases, leaving 11 bases not matched to a gene. The CDR3 nucleotides read TGTGCCAGCAGCGTTGATCGGCAGGGGGGGGCTGGCTACACCTTC. The encoded protein is CASSVDRQGGAGYTF.

A word on this clonotype: Mismatch with germline at one junction end may stem from a read error. The genes are TRBV25-1 and TRBJ1-1; no definite D call. Germline loops: CDR1 MGHDK, CDR2 SYGVNS. CDR3 length: 13 amino acids. The CDR3 DNA reads as TGTGCCAGCAGTAACGAGTGGAGGACTGAAACTTTCTTT. Protein sequence: CASSNEWRTETFF.

The genes are TRBV7-2 and TRBJ2-7, with D unclear. V lost 5 bases and J lost 10, with 21 bases in between. CDR3 length: 14 residues. The germline CDR1 and CDR2 sequences are SGHTA and FQGNSA. The CDR3: CASSTPFWDRDQYF. The CDR3 DNA follows: TGTGCCAGCAGCACCCCCTTCTGGGATCGAGACCAGTACTTC.

At least ten counts were recorded for this clonotype. The V and J genes are TRBV29-1 and TRBJ2-7; tentative D call: TRBD1 (6 bases). CDR1 and CDR2 from the germline V gene are SQVTM and ANQGSEA. The V gene lost 0 bases and the J gene lost 4 bases, with 7 bases spanning the gap. CDR3 length equals 12 residues. The CDR3 reads CSVEEGAYEQYF. As DNA, the CDR3 is TGCAGCGTTGAAGAGGGGGCTTACGAGCAGTACTTC.

Note on this clonotype: This sequence may be a read error, since a much larger clone differs from it by one base. The chain uses TRBV2 and TRBJ1-1; unclear D gene. The CDR3 loop spans 13 amino acids. Germline values: CDR1 SNHLY, CDR2 FYNNEI. V was cut by 7 bases and J by 6 bases, with 15 bases left in between. The chain's CDR3 is CASKARTRAEAFF. For the CDR3, the DNA is TGTGCCAGCAAGGCAAGGACGAGGGCTGAAGCTTTCTTT.

This clonotype was found a few times. The chain is built from TRBV9 and TRBJ2-5; D is possibly TRBD1 or TRBD2 (6 bases each). CDR1 is SGDLS, CDR2 YYNGEE, per germline. Trimming cost V 0 bases and J 1 base, with 13 bases left between them. The CDR3 contains 16 residues. CDR3 DNA: TGTGCCAGCAGCGTAGATCAGGGGAGGTCCCAAGAGACCCAGTACTTC. Amino acids: CASSVDQGRSQETQYF. Looking up the rest from reference TRBV9 and TRBJ2-5 gives the full variable domain: DSGVTQTPKHLITATGQRVTLRCSPRSGDLSVYWYQQSLDQGLQFLIQYYNGEERAKGNILERFSAQQFPDLHSELNLSSLELGDSALYFCASSVDQGRSQETQYFGPGTRLLVL.